The rows below give T cell receptor beta chains drawn from one sample of a study of identical twins. TCRdb passed the 5' RACE reads through MiXCR, listing each CDR3 protein once. The sample comprises approximately 620,000 distinct CDR3 sequences, 8.5% to 9.5% of which are singletons, and 0.85% to 1% rests with the top ten. This sample also appeared in a second study, on yellow fever vaccine responses in identical twins.

The material sequenced was PBMCs. These receptors all stem from a woman under 30 in good health. Each CDR3 is given without its conserved first and last residue. D genes are given only for firm matches.

v_gene	d_gene	j_gene	CDR3aa
TRBV7-2	.	TRBJ2-5	ASSFDRGQETQY
TRBV20-1	.	TRBJ1-6	SARVGRANSPLH
TRBV12-3/TRBV12-4	.	TRBJ1-6	ASSLGGIGSPLH
TRBV6-1	TRBD1	TRBJ2-1	ATLKGQGFNEQF
TRBV20-1	.	TRBJ2-7	SARATTNADYEQY
TRBV4-1	TRBD2	TRBJ2-2	ASSQEQPGRAGVTGELF
TRBV28	.	TRBJ2-5	ASSLRQGRSETQY
TRBV9	.	TRBJ2-1	ASGPYNEQF
TRBV20-1	TRBD2	TRBJ2-3	SGLAGELGTDTQY
TRBV10-3	.	TRBJ1-3	AIRDSGNTIY
TRBV2	TRBD1	TRBJ1-5	ASRGDSNNQPQH
TRBV5-1	TRBD2	TRBJ2-1	ASSGREDYNEQF
TRBV20-1	.	TRBJ1-5	SAPGPVGQPQH
TRBV20-1	.	TRBJ2-2	SARDRYGPNTGELF
TRBV6-5	.	TRBJ2-7	ASSSSLGRGNYEQY
TRBV7-2	.	TRBJ2-7	ASSLNTAGYEQY
TRBV5-1	.	TRBJ1-1	ASSLRAYTEAF
TRBV9	.	TRBJ2-5	ASSGTVPETQY
TRBV29-1	.	TRBJ2-1	SVDPRDSFNEQF
TRBV6-1	.	TRBJ2-6	ASSEIGTRSGANVLT
TRBV30	TRBD2	TRBJ2-7	AWSPSRTSGSGKYEQY
TRBV29-1	TRBD2	TRBJ2-5	SVETSGGAAETQY
TRBV10-3	.	TRBJ2-3	AISRGGLDTQY
TRBV20-1	TRBD2	TRBJ2-7	CARDPSGTSGRAVGSYEQY
TRBV7-9	.	TRBJ2-7	ASSFWENSYEQY
TRBV7-2	.	TRBJ2-3	ASSLDGSTDTQY
TRBV10-3	.	TRBJ2-3	AIRDSRTADTQY
TRBV5-1	TRBD2	TRBJ2-3	ASSLRWGGEDTQY
TRBV7-3	.	TRBJ2-1	ASSLNSDGGQF
TRBV7-9	.	TRBJ2-4	ASSISRTSEKNIQY
TRBV4-3	TRBD2	TRBJ2-3	ASTTIAGERPTDTQY
TRBV29-1	.	TRBJ2-2	SVGYPNTGELF
TRBV10-3	TRBD1	TRBJ2-3	AITAGRGLDTDTQY
TRBV7-2	TRBD1	TRBJ1-3	ASSFRQGAGNTIY
TRBV4-3	TRBD2	TRBJ2-2	ASSQVGGLAGDLF
TRBV11-2	.	TRBJ2-7	ASSLRLSATSNSYEQY
TRBV29-1	TRBD1	TRBJ2-7	SVESWDSAYEQY
TRBV7-9	TRBD2	TRBJ2-7	AIVAGGQNEQY
TRBV28	.	TRBJ1-3	ASSSTAQRANTIY
TRBV10-3	TRBD1	TRBJ2-5	AISESQEGQGAKIQETQY
TRBV15	.	TRBJ2-1	ATSQGAYNEQF
TRBV7-2	TRBD1	TRBJ2-7	ASSERQGRTYEQY
TRBV27	TRBD2	TRBJ2-7	ASMKPSSGRSYEQY
TRBV9	TRBD1	TRBJ2-6	ASSSDRGSISGANVLT
TRBV18	TRBD1	TRBJ1-1	ASSSGGEATEAF
TRBV5-1	TRBD2	TRBJ2-7	ASSYSGSKYEQY
TRBV19	TRBD1	TRBJ1-5	ASSAPGTGAPGQH
TRBV6-1	TRBD1	TRBJ2-5	ASSPWGQGGETQY
TRBV27	.	TRBJ2-4	ASSLSGAAAKNIQY
TRBV12-3/TRBV12-4	.	TRBJ2-7	ASTADRTGTYEQY
TRBV15	.	TRBJ2-1	ATSRDNYEQF
TRBV6-1	TRBD1	TRBJ2-5	ASSLGTGKETQY
TRBV20-1	.	TRBJ2-5	SARDGTTMETQY
TRBV25-1	.	TRBJ1-1	ASSPLGGGDTEAF
TRBV11-2	TRBD2	TRBJ2-3	ASSMLAGGVADTQY